The 21 T cell receptor beta chains below come from one sample, sequenced in a study of chemoradiotherapy in HPV16-positive cancers. Generated by immunoSEQ multiplex PCR, the TCRdb table keeps only in-frame clones and is missing some. The table includes about 36,000 clones, around 92% detected once. Source: blood, taken from a patient who underwent chemoradiotherapy. The receptors here all came from a human donor with HPV-associated anogenital cancer.

This clone is a singleton in its sample. The CDR3 reads CASSQDNRGVYGYTF. DNA of the CDR3: TGCGCCAGCAGCCAAGATAACAGGGGTGTATATGGCTACACCTTC. This rearrangement joins TRBV4-1 to TRBJ1-2, with TRBD1 matching over 7 bases. This CDR3 contains 15 residues. CDR1 MGHRA and CDR2 YSYEKL come from the germline V gene. V lost 0 bases and J lost 5; bases outside the gene matches: 6.

CDR3 protein: CASSRGSSGADTDTQYF. The CDR3 DNA follows: TGCGCCAGCAGCCGAGGGTCTAGCGGGGCGGACACAGATACGCAGTATTTT. The J gene is TRBJ2-3, the V gene TRBV4-1; TRBD2 matches 9 bases. The V segment lost 4 bases and the J segment 2 bases; nucleotides outside the gene matches: 10. The CDR3 runs to 17 residues. CDR1 is MGHRA, CDR2 YSYEKL, per germline.

This clone was seen a single time. The chain has TRBV6-5 and TRBJ1-5; possibly TRBD1 for D (5 bases). Between the trimmed V and J ends, which lost 6 bases and 3 bases, there was a span of 12 bases. The CDR3 contains 14 residues. CDR1 is MNHEY, CDR2 SVGAGI, per germline. The CDR3 protein is CASSRTSPNQPQHF. The CDR3 coding sequence is TGTGCCAGCAGCCGGACATCGCCCAATCAGCCCCAGCATTTT.

For the CDR3, the DNA is TGCGCCAGCAGCGACGGACAGGGGGGCGGGGAGCTGTTTTTT. Amino acids: CASSDGQGGGELFF. V usage is TRBV5-1 and J usage is TRBJ2-2, with TRBD1 matching 10 bases. J lost 7 bases, V lost 4 bases, and 4 bases had no gene match. This CDR3 is built from 14 residues. CDR1 and CDR2 (germline): SGHRS, YFSETQ.

The V and J genes are TRBV12-5 and TRBJ2-7; 9 bases match TRBD1. Germline CDR1 LGHNT, CDR2 FRNRAP. This CDR3 is 15 amino acids long. Germline trimming cut 3 bases from V and 0 bases from J; bases unmatched to any gene: 3. In nucleotides, the CDR3 is TGTGCTAGTGGTTTCTGGGACAGGGTCTCCTACGAGCAGTACTTC. Protein sequence: CASGFWDRVSYEQYF.

This clone was seen only a few times. The chain couples TRBV2 to TRBJ1-1; 7 bases match TRBD1. The germline V gene encodes CDR1 SNHLY and CDR2 FYNNEI. Unmatched junction bases numbered 8, after V lost 6 bases and J lost 4 bases. The CDR3 extends over 14 amino acids. CDR3 region: CASSTGEGATEAFF. As DNA, the CDR3 is TGTGCCAGCAGCACAGGGGAGGGGGCCACTGAAGCTTTCTTT.

The rearrangement uses TRBV5-5 and TRBJ1-2, with D perhaps matching TRBD1 (6 bases). The CDR3 has 14 residues. With 2 bases removed from V and 4 bases from J, the gap between germline ends came to 12 bases. Germline CDR1 is SGHKS and CDR2 is YYEKEE (reference sequence). CDR3 amino acids: CASSLGGARYGYTF. CDR3 nucleotides: TGTGCCAGCAGCTTAGGGGGGGCCCGCTATGGCTACACCTTC.

The V and J genes are TRBV9 and TRBJ2-7; D is possibly TRBD2 (7 bases). CDR1 and CDR2 from the germline V gene are SGDLS and YYNGEE. Trimming cost V 0 bases and J 2 bases, with 9 bases left between them. CDR3 size: 14 residues. The chain's CDR3 is CASSVGGGPYEQYF. Here the CDR3 DNA reads TGTGCCAGCAGCGTAGGGGGGGGGCCCTACGAGCAGTACTTC.

This clone was detected only a few times. V and J are TRBV19 and TRBJ2-7; 7 positions match TRBD1. The CDR3 runs 15 residues. Germline loops: CDR1 LNHDA, CDR2 SQIVND (reference sequence). Losses at the gene ends were 3 bases for V and 1 base for J; bases not matched to a gene: 6. The CDR3: CASSIRTGTSYEQYF. The CDR3 nucleotides read TGTGCCAGTAGTATCCGGACAGGTACGTCCTACGAGCAGTACTTC.

V and J are TRBV4-2 and TRBJ1-5, with D possibly matching TRBD1 (5 bases). Per the germline V gene, CDR1 is LGHNA and CDR2 is YNFKEQ. This CDR3 comprises 15 residues. Trimming removed 1 base from V and 4 bases from J, with 11 bases in between. The CDR3 coding sequence is TGTGCCAGCAGCCAAGTCCAGGGTACTAATCAGCCCCAGCATTTT. Its protein is CASSQVQGTNQPQHF.

V is TRBV6-4 and J is TRBJ1-4; D call uncertain. V lost 0 bases to trimming and J lost 3 bases, with 2 bases between them. This CDR3 is 13 amino acids long. The V gene's germline CDR1 is MRHNA and CDR2 SNTAGT. The CDR3 nucleotides read TGTGCCAGCAGTGACTCACCTAATGAAAAACTGTTTTTT. Its translation is CASSDSPNEKLFF.

This clone was counted only a few times. The chain has TRBV12-5 and TRBJ1-4; 7 bases align to TRBD1. V shed 6 bases, J shed 6 bases, and the junction held 7 bases outside the gene matches. Looked up from germline, CDR1 is LGHNT and CDR2 is FRNRAP. The CDR3 spans 14 residues. The CDR3 sequence: CASGSGQGDEKLFF. The CDR3, as DNA: TGTGCTAGTGGCTCGGGGCAGGGGGATGAAAAACTGTTTTTT.

The chain links TRBV6-1 to TRBJ1-1; D ambiguous. V lost 5 bases to trimming and J lost 4 bases, with 14 bases between them. CDR1 is MNHNS and CDR2 is SASEGT in the germline V gene. The CDR3 is 14 amino acids. This CDR3 is CASSFSGWATEAFF. CDR3 DNA: TGTGCCAGCAGTTTTTCTGGGTGGGCCACTGAAGCTTTCTTT.

The J gene is TRBJ2-7, the V gene TRBV18; the D call may be TRBD1 or TRBD2 (5 bases each). Germline lookup yields CDR1 KGHSH and CDR2 LQKENI. This CDR3 contains 14 residues. The ends were cut back, 3 bases at V and 4 bases at J, with 13 bases in the middle. The CDR3 nucleotides are TGTGCCAGCTCACCCGAGTGGGGGTCTTACGAGCAGTACTTC. Protein product: CASSPEWGSYEQYF.

This clone appeared a single time. This rearrangement joins TRBV4-1 to TRBJ1-2; D unclear. Per the germline V gene, CDR1 is MGHRA and CDR2 is YSYEKL. The CDR3 covers 12 residues. The V end lost 1 base, the J end lost 10 bases, and 10 bases lay between the germline ends. CDR3: CASSQGSLFYTF. The DNA for the CDR3 is TGCGCCAGCAGCCAAGGATCACTATTCTACACCTTC.

V usage is TRBV6-5 and J usage is TRBJ1-4; D possibly corresponds to TRBD1 (6 bases). There are 15 residues in the CDR3. CDR1 MNHEY and CDR2 SVGAGI come from the germline V gene. V lost 0 bases and J lost 8, with 13 bases in between. CDR3 nucleotide sequence: TGTGCCAGCAGTTACTCGGGGGGGCCGGCGGAAAAACTGTTTTTT. Protein product: CASSYSGGPAEKLFF.

The rearrangement uses TRBV7-3 and TRBJ2-3, with 11 bases lining up with TRBD2. Losses at the gene ends were 3 bases for V and 6 bases for J; bases not matched to a gene: 8. This CDR3 spans 16 amino acids. Germline V gene data show CDR1 as SGHTA and CDR2 as FQGTGA. This chain's CDR3 is CASSLVAGGRSDTQYF. CDR3 sequence (DNA): TGTGCCAGCAGCTTGGTAGCGGGGGGGCGGTCCGATACGCAGTATTTT.

The gene calls are TRBV4-1 and TRBJ2-6; D ambiguous. Trimming pared 3 bases from V and 3 bases from J, leaving 9 bases between. Germline CDR1 reads MGHRA; CDR2 reads YSYEKL. The CDR3 totals 15 residues. CDR3 amino acids: CASSQLTSGANVLTF. As DNA, the CDR3 is TGCGCCAGCAGCCAGCTTACAAGTGGGGCCAACGTCCTGACTTTC.

The V and J genes are TRBV14 and TRBJ2-1, with D tentatively TRBD2 (6 bases). The CDR3 is made up of 15 amino acids. CDR1 is SGHDN and CDR2 is FVKESK in the germline V gene. The germline V and J ends were trimmed by 0 bases and 4 bases, with 10 bases remaining between them. The CDR3 DNA reads as TGTGCCAGCAGCCAAGATTGGGCGGGGTACAATGAGCAGTTCTTC. Its protein is CASSQDWAGYNEQFF.

CDR3 nucleotides: TGTGCCACCACTAAACAGGGACCGGAGACCCAGTACTTC. Its translation is CATTKQGPETQYF. This sequence joins TRBV2 and TRBJ2-5, with a tentative D call TRBD1 (6 bases). CDR3 size: 13 residues. Trimming took 10 bases from V and 5 from J, leaving 17 bases between them. CDR1 is SNHLY, CDR2 FYNNEI, per germline.

The V and J genes are TRBV2 and TRBJ2-1; 9 bases fit TRBD1. The CDR3 loop spans 14 amino acids. Germline CDR1 and CDR2: SNHLY and FYNNEI. Trimming cost V 5 bases and J 6 bases; bases outside gene matches: 5. CDR3 loop: CASSQQGAVNEQFF. Written as DNA, the CDR3 is TGTGCCAGCAGTCAACAGGGGGCGGTCAATGAGCAGTTCTTC.